A selection of T cell receptor beta chains follows, all from one sample in a study of cytomegalovirus exposure and HLA in healthy donors. Generated by immunoSEQ multiplex PCR, the TCRdb table keeps only in-frame clones and is missing some. The table shows 55,000 or so clones, with about three quarters occurring only once. The source material was PBMCs. These receptors came from a man between 18 and 29 years old in good health and CMV-seronegative. Each CDR3 is given with its conserved first and last residue. Each record gives: CDR3 length, D gene, clone size, J gene, V gene, CDR3 DNA, CDR3 protein. A D gene is named only where the DNA matches it firmly. Expanded clones get a size class; other rows say once, few or many, or leave the size out.

13 NA once TRBJ1-6 TRBV5-4 TGTGCCAGCAGCGTCGGACAGAATTCACCCCTCCACTTT CASSVGQNSPLHF
12 NA NA TRBJ1-2 TRBV30 TGTGCCTGGACACCCCACACAGGGGGCTACACCTTC CAWTPHTGGYTF
18 TRBD2 NA TRBJ2-3 TRBV7-2 TGTGCCAGCAGCTATTTAGCGATACTAGCGGGGGGCACAGATACGCAGTATTTT CASSYLAILAGGTDTQYF
14 NA once TRBJ1-1 TRBV7-2 TGTGCCAGCAGCTTAATCTCAGGGAACACTGAAGCTTTCTTT CASSLISGNTEAFF
18 TRBD2 NA TRBJ2-1 TRBV4-1 TGCGCCAGCAGCCAAGAAGGTCGTGGGAGGGGCCTTAGCAATGAGCAGTTCTTC CASSQEGRGRGLSNEQFF
15 TRBD2 few TRBJ2-1 TRBV4-3 TGCGCCAGCAGCCAGGGACTAGCGGGGTACAATGAGCAGTTCTTC CASSQGLAGYNEQFF
13 TRBD1 NA TRBJ1-1 TRBV29-1 TGCAGCGTTCACAGGGGTTGGAACACTGAAGCTTTCTTT CSVHRGWNTEAFF
17 TRBD2 NA TRBJ2-5 TRBV2 TGTGCCAGCAGTGAAGCGCTTATAGCGGGTAGGCAAGAGACCCAGTACTTC CASSEALIAGRQETQYF
16 TRBD1 NA TRBJ1-5 TRBV6-6 TGTGCCAGCAGACGAGAGGGACAGCCAAGCAATCAGCCCCAGCATTTT CASRREGQPSNQPQHF
15 NA NA TRBJ2-2 TRBV4-3 TGCGCCAGCAGCCAAGTCGGGTCGACCTACGGGGAGCTGTTTTTT CASSQVGSTYGELFF
15 NA few TRBJ2-1 TRBV9 TGTGCCAGCAGCGTAGGAGGGGGCTCCTACAATGAGCAGTTCTTC CASSVGGGSYNEQFF
13 NA NA TRBJ1-2 TRBV4-1 TGCGCCAGCAGCCATGGGCAGCCCTATGGCTACACCTTC CASSHGQPYGYTF
15 TRBD1 few TRBJ1-5 TRBV6-5 TGTGCCAGCAGCATGACAGGGGTTTTTGGTCAGCCCCAGCATTTT CASSMTGVFGQPQHF
15 TRBD2 NA TRBJ2-1 TRBV6-5 TGTGCCAGCAGTCAGGCGGGGGGAGCCTACAATGAGCAGTTCTTC CASSQAGGAYNEQFF
15 NA NA TRBJ1-2 TRBV4-3 TGCGCCAGCAGCCAAGGTCAGGGGTGGAACTATGGCTACACCTTC CASSQGQGWNYGYTF
14 TRBD2 NA TRBJ2-3 TRBV4-3 TGCGCCAGCAGCCATAGCGGGAACACAGATACGCAGTATTTT CASSHSGNTDTQYF
18 TRBD1 NA TRBJ1-5 TRBV5-7 TGTGCCAGCAGCTCTTTTACCGGGACAGACCCTGGCAATCAGCCCCAGCATTTT CASSSFTGTDPGNQPQHF
15 NA NA TRBJ2-6 TRBV27 TGTGCCAGCAGTTTAGAGGGAGCCGGGGCCAACGTCCTGACTTTC CASSLEGAGANVLTF
14 TRBD1 few TRBJ2-5 TRBV7-9 TGTGCCAGCAGCTTGTGGCCAGGGGGAGAGACCCAGTACTTC CASSLWPGGETQYF
13 NA NA TRBJ2-3 TRBV15 TGTGCCTCCTCTAGCGATAGCACAGATACGCAGTATTTT CASSSDSTDTQYF
16 NA NA TRBJ1-2 TRBV30 TGTGCCTGGAGTGTACCCAACCTAATAGCTAACTATGGCTACACCTTC CAWSVPNLIANYGYTF
16 TRBD2 NA TRBJ2-7 TRBV28 TGTGCCAGCAGTTTGGGGACTAGCGGGAGTGAAGACGAGCAGTACTTC CASSLGTSGSEDEQYF
15 NA NA TRBJ1-2 TRBV10-2 TGCGCCAGCAGTGTTTATTACGGGGAAAACTATGGCTACACCTTC CASSVYYGENYGYTF
18 TRBD2 NA TRBJ2-3 TRBV4-2 TGTGCCAGCAGCCTTTCCCGACTAGCGGGAGGAGGTACAGATACGCAGTATTTT CASSLSRLAGGGTDTQYF
16 TRBD1 NA TRBJ2-1 TRBV5-4 TGTGCCAGCAGCTCGGGACAGGCGAGCTCCTACAATGAGCAGTTCTTC CASSSGQASSYNEQFF